This TCR beta chain is from a study of shared clonotypes between healthy human individuals. Some clones are missing from TCRdb's copy, which holds only in-frame ones; the method was immunoSEQ multiplex PCR. Here the sample spans just over 2,000,000 clones, 90% to 95% being singletons. Donors comprised healthy HIV-negative adults lacking recent acute infections or vaccinations. Material: naive CD4+ T cells sorted from blood. Sample subset: CD45RA+ positively selected. This sequence was found in a man younger than 30 in good health.

The CDR3 protein is CASSEIGGKRETQYF. The CDR3 bases are TGTGCCAGCAGTGAAATCGGGGGGAAAAGGGAGACCCAGTACTTC. This chain uses TRBV6-1 with TRBJ2-5, with 7 bases matching TRBD2. Trimming took 2 bases from V and 5 from J; bases not matched to a gene: 8. Germline V gene lookup returns CDR1 MNHNS and CDR2 SASEGT. This CDR3 has 15 amino acids.